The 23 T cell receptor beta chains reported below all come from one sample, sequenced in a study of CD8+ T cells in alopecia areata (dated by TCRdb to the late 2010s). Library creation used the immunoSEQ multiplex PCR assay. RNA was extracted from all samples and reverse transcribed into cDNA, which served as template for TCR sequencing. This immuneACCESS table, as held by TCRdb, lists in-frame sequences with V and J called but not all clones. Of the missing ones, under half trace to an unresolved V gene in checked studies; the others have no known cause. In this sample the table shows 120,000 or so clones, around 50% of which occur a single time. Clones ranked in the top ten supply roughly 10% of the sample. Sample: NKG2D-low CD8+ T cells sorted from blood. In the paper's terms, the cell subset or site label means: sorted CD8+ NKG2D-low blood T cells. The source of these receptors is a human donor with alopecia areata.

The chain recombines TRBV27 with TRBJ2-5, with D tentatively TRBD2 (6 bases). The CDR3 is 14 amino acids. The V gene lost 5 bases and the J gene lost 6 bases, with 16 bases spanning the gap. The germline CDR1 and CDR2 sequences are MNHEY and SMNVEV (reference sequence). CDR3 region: CASSHRFGRQTQYF. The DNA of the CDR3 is TGTGCCAGCAGTCATAGATTCGGGAGACAGACCCAGTACTTC.

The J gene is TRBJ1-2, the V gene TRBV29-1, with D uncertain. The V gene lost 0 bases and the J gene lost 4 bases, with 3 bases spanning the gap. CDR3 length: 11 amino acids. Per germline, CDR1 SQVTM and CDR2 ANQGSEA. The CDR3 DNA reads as TGCAGCGTTGAAGAAGGCTATGGCTACACCTTC. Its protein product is CSVEEGYGYTF.

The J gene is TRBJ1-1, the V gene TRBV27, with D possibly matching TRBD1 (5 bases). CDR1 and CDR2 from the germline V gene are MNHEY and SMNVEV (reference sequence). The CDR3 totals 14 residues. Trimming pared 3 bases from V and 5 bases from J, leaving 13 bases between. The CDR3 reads CASSFAGGQTEAFF. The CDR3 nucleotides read TGTGCCAGCAGTTTTGCAGGCGGACAAACTGAAGCTTTCTTT.

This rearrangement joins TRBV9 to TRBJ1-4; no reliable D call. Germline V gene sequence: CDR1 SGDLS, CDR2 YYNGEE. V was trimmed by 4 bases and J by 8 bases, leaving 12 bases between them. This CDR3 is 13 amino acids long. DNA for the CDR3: TGTGCCAGCAGCCCCGACCCGGCGGAAAAACTGTTTTTT. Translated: CASSPDPAEKLFF.

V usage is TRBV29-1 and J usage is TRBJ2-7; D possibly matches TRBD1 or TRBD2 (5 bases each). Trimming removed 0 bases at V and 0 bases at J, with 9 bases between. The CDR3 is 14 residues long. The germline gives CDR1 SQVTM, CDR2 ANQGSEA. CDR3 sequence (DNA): TGCAGCGTTGAAGATGGGGACGGCTCCTACGAGCAGTACTTC. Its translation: CSVEDGDGSYEQYF.

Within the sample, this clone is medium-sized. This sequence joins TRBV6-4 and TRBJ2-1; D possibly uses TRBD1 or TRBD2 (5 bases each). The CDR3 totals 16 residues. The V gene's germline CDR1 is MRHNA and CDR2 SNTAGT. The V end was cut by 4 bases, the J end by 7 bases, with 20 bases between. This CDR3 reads CASSGPTGTDRNEQFF. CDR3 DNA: TGTGCCAGCAGTGGCCCGACCGGGACGGATAGGAATGAGCAGTTCTTC.

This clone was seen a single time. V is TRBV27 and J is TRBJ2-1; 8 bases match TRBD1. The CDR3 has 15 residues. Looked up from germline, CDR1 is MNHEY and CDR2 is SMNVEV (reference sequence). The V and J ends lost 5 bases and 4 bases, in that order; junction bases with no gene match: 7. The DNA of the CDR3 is TGTGCCAGCAGTCCACAGGGGGGAAGATACAATGAGCAGTTCTTC. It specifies CASSPQGGRYNEQFF.

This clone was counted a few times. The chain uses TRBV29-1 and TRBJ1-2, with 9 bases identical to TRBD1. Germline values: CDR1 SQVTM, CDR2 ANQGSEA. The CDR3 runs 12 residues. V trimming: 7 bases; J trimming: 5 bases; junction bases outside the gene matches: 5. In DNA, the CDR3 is TGCAGCGCACCGGGACAGGGATATGGCTACACCTTC. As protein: CSAPGQGYGYTF.

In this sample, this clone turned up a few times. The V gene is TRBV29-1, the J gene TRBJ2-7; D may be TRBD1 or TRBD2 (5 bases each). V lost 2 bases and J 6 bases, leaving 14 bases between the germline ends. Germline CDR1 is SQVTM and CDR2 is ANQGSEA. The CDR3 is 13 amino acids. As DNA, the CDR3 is TGCAGCGTTGAACGGGGACCTGGTGGCGAGCAGTACTTC. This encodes CSVERGPGGEQYF.

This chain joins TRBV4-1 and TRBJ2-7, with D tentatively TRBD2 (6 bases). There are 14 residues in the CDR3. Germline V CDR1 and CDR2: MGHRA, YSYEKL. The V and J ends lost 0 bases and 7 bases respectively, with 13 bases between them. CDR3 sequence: CASSQDWRDLEQYF. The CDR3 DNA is TGCGCCAGCAGCCAAGATTGGCGGGACTTGGAGCAGTACTTC.

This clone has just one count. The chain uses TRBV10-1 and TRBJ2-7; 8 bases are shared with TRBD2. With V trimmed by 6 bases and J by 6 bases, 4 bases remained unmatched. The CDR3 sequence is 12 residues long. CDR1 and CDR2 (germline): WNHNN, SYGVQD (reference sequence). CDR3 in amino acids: CASSDGTSEQYF. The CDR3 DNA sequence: TGCGCCAGCAGCGACGGGACTAGCGAGCAGTACTTC.

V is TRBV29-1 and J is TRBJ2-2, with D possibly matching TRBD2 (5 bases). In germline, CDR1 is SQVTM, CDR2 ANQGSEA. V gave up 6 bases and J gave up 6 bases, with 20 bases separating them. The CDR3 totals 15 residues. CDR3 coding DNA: TGCAGCGTCGGAGGTGCGGAATTGGGAGCCGGGGAGCTGTTTTTT. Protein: CSVGGAELGAGELFF.

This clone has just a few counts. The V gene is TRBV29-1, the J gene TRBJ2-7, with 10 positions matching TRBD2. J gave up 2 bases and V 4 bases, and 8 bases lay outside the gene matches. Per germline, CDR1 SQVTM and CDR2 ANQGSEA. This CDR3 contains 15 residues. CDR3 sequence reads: CSVAGTSETTYEQYF. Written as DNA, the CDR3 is TGCAGCGTTGCTGGGACTAGCGAGACGACCTACGAGCAGTACTTC.

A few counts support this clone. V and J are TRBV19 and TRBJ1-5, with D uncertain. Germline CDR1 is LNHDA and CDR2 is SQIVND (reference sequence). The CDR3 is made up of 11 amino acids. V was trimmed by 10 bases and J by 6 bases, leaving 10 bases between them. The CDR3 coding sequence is TGTGCCACCGGGTATCCTCAGCCCCAGCATTTT. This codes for CATGYPQPQHF. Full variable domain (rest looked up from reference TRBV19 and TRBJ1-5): DGGITQSPKYLFRKEGQNVTLSCEQNLNHDAMYWYRQDPGQGLRLIYYSQIVNDFQKGDIAEGYSVSREKKESFPLTVTSAQKNPTAFYLCATGYPQPQHFGDGTRLSIL.

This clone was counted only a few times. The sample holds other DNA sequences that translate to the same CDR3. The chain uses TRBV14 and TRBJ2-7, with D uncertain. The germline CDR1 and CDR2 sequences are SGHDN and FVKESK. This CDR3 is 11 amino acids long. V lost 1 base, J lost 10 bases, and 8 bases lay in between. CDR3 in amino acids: CASSQGLEQYF. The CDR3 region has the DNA TGTGCCAGCAGCCAAGGCCTAGAACAGTACTTC. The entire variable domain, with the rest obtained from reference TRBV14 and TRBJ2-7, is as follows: EAGVTQFPSHSVIEKGQTVTLRCDPISGHDNLYWYRRVMGKEIKFLLHFVKESKQDESGMPNNRFLAERTGGTYSTLKVQPAELEDSGVYFCASSQGLEQYFGPGTRLTVT.

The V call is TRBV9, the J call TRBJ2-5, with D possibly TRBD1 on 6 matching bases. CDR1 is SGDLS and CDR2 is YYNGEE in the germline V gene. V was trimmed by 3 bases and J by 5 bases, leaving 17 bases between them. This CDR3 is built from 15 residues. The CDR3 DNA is TGTGCCAGCAGCGCACAACAGGGCGATTGGGAGACCCAGTACTTC. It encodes CASSAQQGDWETQYF.

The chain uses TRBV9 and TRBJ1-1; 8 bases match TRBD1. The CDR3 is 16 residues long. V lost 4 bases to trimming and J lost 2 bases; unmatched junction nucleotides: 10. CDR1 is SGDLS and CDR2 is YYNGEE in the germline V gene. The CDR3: CASSPDRVPSNTEAFF. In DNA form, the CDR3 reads TGTGCCAGCAGCCCGGACAGGGTCCCGAGCAACACTGAAGCTTTCTTT.

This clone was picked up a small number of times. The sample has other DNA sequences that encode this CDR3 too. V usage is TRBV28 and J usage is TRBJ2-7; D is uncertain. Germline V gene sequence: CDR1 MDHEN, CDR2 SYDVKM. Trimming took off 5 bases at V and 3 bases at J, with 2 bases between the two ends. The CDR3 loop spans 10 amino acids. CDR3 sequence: CASSHYEQYF. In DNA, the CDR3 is TGTGCCAGCAGTCACTACGAGCAGTACTTC.

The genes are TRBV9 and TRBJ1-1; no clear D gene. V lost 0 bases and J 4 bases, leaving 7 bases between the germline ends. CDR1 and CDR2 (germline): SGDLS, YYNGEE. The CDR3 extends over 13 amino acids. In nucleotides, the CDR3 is TGTGCCAGCAGCGTAGGGAGCGGCACTGAAGCTTTCTTT. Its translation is CASSVGSGTEAFF.

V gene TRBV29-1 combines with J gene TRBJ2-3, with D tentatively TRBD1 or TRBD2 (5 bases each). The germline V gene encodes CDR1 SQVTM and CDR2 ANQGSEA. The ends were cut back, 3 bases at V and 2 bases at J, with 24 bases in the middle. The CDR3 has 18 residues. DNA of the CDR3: TGCAGCGTTGAGTTCGTGGGACCAATATTAGCGTCCACAGATACGCAGTATTTT. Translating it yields CSVEFVGPILASTDTQYF.

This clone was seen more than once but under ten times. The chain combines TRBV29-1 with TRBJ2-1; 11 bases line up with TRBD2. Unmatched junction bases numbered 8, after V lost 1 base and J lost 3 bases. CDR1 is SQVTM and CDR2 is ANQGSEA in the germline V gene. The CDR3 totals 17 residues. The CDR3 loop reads CSVEGDLAGGRYNEQFF. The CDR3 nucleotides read TGCAGCGTTGAAGGGGATTTAGCGGGAGGGCGCTACAATGAGCAGTTCTTC.

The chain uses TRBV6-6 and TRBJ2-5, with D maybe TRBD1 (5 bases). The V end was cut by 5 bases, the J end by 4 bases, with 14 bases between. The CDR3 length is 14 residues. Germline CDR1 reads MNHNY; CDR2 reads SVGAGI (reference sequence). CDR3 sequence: CASSGAPRGETQYF. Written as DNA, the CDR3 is TGTGCCAGCAGTGGAGCCCCTAGGGGAGAGACCCAGTACTTC.

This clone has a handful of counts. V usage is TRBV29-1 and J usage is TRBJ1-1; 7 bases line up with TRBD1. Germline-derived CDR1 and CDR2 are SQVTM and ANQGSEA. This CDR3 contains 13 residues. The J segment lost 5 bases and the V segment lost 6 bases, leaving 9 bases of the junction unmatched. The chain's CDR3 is CSVITGVGTEAFF. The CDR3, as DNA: TGCAGCGTGATAACAGGGGTGGGGACTGAAGCTTTCTTT.